This T cell receptor beta chain appears in the sequencing data of a study of T cell clonotyping in hematopoietic cell transplantation. Germline V gene sequence: CDR1 MNHEY, CDR2 SVGAGI. CDR3 size: 12 residues. V lost 8 bases and J lost 5, with 9 bases in between. Some clones are missing from TCRdb's copy, which holds only in-frame ones; the method was immunoSEQ multiplex PCR. The table has roughly 29,000 clones, approximately 77% seen once. The time point was: recipient sample about 28 days before transplant, after cytoreduction. The source material was peripheral blood mononuclear cells, sampled before stem cell transplant. The TCR originated in a man between 50 and 59 years old with myelodysplastic syndrome. Some clones in this sample may be carry-over from other donors' samples. V gene TRBV6-5 combines with J gene TRBJ2-2; possible D gene TRBD2, 6 bases. This CDR3 reads CASRRGTGELFF. The CDR3 nucleotides are TGTGCCAGCCGCCGGGGGACCGGGGAGCTGTTTTTT.